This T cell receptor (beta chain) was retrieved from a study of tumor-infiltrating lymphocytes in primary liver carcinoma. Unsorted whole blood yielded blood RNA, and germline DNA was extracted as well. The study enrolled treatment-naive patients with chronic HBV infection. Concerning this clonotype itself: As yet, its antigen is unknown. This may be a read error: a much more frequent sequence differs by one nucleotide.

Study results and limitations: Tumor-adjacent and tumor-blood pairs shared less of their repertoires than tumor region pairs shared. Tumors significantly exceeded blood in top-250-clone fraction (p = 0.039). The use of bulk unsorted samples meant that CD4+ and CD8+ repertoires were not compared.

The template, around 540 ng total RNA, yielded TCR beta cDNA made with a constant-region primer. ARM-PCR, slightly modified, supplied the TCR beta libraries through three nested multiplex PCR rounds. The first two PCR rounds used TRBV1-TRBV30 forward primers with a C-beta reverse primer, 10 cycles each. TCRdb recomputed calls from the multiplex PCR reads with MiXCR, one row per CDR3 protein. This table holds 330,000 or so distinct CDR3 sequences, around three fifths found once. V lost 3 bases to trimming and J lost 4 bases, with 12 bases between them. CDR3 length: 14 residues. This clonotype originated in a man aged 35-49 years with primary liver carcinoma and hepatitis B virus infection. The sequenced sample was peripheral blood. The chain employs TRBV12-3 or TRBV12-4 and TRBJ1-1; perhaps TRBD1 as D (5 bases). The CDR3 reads CASSFGGVITEAFF. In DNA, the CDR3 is TGTGCCAGCAGTTTTGGAGGGGTTATCACTGAAGCTTTCTTT.